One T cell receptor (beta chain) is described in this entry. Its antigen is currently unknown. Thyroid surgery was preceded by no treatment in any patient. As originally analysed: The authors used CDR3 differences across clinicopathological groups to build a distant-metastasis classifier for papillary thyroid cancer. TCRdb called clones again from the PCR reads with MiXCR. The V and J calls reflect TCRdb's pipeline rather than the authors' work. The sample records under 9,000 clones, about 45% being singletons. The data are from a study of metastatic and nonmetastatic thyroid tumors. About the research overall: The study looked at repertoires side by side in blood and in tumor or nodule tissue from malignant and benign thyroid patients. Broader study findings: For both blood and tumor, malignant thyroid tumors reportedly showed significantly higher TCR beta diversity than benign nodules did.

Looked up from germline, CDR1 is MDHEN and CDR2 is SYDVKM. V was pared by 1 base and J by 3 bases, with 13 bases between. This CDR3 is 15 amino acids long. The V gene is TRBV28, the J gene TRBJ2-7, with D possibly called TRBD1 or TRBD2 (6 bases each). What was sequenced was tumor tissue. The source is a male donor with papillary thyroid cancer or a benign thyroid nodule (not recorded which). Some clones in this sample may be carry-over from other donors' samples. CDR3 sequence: CASSLSGGHGYEQYF. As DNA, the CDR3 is TGTGCCAGCAGTTTATCTGGGGGGCATGGCTACGAGCAGTACTTC.